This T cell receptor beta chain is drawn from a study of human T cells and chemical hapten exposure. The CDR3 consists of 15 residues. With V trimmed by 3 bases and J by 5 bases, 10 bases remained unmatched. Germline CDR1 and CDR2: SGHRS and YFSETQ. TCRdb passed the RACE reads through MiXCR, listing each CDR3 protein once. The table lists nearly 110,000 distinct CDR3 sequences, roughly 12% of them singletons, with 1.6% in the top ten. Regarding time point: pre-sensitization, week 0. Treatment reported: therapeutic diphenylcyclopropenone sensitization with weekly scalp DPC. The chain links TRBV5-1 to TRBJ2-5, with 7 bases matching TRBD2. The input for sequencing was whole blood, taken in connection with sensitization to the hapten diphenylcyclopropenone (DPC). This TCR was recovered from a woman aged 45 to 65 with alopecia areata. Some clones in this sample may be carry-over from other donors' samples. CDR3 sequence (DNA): TGCGCCAGCAGCTCGTCTAGCGGTACTATCGAGACCCAGTACTTC. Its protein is CASSSSSGTIETQYF.